This section outlines one T cell receptor beta chain sequence together with its context. The length of the CDR3 is 17 residues. Trimming at V came to 4 bases and at J to 4 bases, leaving 12 bases not matched to a gene. Germline V CDR1 and CDR2: SGDLS, YYNGEE. Original processing notes: Estimation of nucleated cell counts relied on the amplification of reference gene primers. Data came from immunoSEQ multiplex PCR; TCRdb stores just in-frame clones and leaves some out. D and trimming were read from the DNA, whereas the V and J calls and clone size are those reported in that table. Of over 150,000 clones in the sample, around 74% were seen once. This sample is drawn from a study of blood T cell repertoires in COVID-19. On the study more broadly: Samples representing acute and convalescent COVID-19 were sourced from the United States, Italy and Spain. T cells, B-cell-depleted T cells, or PBMCs provided the cDNA or gDNA that served as material.

The TCR originated in a woman older than 75 with acute or convalescent COVID-19. Sequencing was performed on peripheral blood. The chain joins TRBV9 to TRBJ2-4, with TRBD2 matching over 9 bases. The CDR3 sequence: CASSPRGERGVKNIQYF. The CDR3 DNA reads TGTGCCAGCAGCCCCCGGGGAGAGCGGGGGGTTAAAAACATTCAGTACTTC.